This T cell receptor beta chain was captured in a study of blood T cell repertoires in COVID-19. Study context: Samples representing acute and convalescent COVID-19 were sourced from the United States, Italy and Spain. Nucleic acid was either cDNA or gDNA, and it came from T cells, B-cell-depleted T cells, or PBMCs.

In the original processing: Amplification from reference gene primers served as the basis for estimated nucleated cell counts. Using immunoSEQ multiplex PCR, the repertoire was profiled, and TCRdb retains in-frame clones only, with some absent. The V and J calls and clone size were taken over from that table, and D and trimming were inferred from the DNA. The table includes about 270,000 clones, approximately 80% detected once. This CDR3 is built from 15 residues. J was trimmed by 4 bases and V by 0 bases; bases with no gene match: 2. CDR1 and CDR2 (germline): MNHEY, SVGAGI. This clone occurred once. This sequence was found in a human donor in a cohort sampled during active COVID-19. The chain carries TRBV6-5 and TRBJ2-5, with 10 bases matching TRBD2. Source material: peripheral blood. CDR3 loop: CASSYSAGGTETQYF. As DNA, the CDR3 is TGTGCCAGCAGTTACTCAGCGGGGGGGACAGAGACCCAGTACTTC.